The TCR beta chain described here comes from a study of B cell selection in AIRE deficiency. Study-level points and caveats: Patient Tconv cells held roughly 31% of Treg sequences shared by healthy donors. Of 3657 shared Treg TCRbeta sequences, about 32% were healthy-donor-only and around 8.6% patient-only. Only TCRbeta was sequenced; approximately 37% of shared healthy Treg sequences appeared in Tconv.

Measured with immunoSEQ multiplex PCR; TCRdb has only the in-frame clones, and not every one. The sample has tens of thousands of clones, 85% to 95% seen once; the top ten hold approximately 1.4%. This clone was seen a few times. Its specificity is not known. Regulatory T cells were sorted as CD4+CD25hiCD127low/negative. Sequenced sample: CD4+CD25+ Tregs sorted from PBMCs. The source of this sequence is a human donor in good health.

The CDR3: CASSYYRPTEAFF. CDR3 DNA sequence: TGTGCCAGCAGTTACTACAGGCCAACTGAAGCTTTCTTT. V and J are TRBV6-6 and TRBJ1-1; possibly TRBD1 for D (5 bases). The ends were cut back, 1 base at V and 5 bases at J, with 8 bases in the middle. CDR1 is MNHNY, CDR2 SVGAGI, per germline (reference sequence). The CDR3 length is 13 residues.